This section outlines one T cell receptor (beta chain) sequence together with its context. The CDR3 length is 16 residues. From germline, CDR1 is SEHNR and CDR2 FQNEAQ (reference sequence). This sample was included in a study of monozygotic twins with inflammatory bowel disease. Both the TCRalpha cDNA and the TCRbeta cDNA were taken through two nested PCRs, lasting about 16 and 10 cycles. TCRdb reanalyzed the 5' RACE reads and collapses them to one entry per CDR3 protein, without DNA. This sample's table has more than 350,000 distinct CDR3 sequences. Whole blood without T cell sorting served as the source of isolated total RNA.

The sequenced sample consisted of blood. This clonotype was obtained from a human donor with ulcerative colitis or Crohn's disease, or a healthy co-twin of an affected twin (not recorded which). The chain carries TRBV7-9 and TRBJ2-5; TCRdb's D call of TRBD1 is untestable without DNA. The CDR3 protein is CASSPFRQDASETQYF. The variable domain in full, completed from reference TRBV7-9 and TRBJ2-5, reads DTGVSQNPRHKITKRGQNVTFRCDPISEHNRLYWYRQTLGQGPEFLTYFQNEAQLEKSRLLSDRFSAERPKGSFSTLEIQRTEQGDSAMYLCASSPFRQDASETQYFGPGTRLLVL.